The 25 T cell receptor beta chains given below trace back to one sample, sequenced in a study of blood T cell repertoires in COVID-19. Generated by immunoSEQ multiplex PCR, the TCRdb table keeps only in-frame clones and is missing some. The sample gives tens of thousands of clones, about 86% of which show up once; 59% is in the top ten. Sequenced input: peripheral blood. The receptors were gathered from a man between 65 and 85 years old with acute or convalescent COVID-19.

The genes are TRBV19 and TRBJ2-2; D perhaps matches TRBD1 (6 bases). V was clipped by 3 bases and J by 4 bases, with 12 bases between them. Germline loops: CDR1 LNHDA, CDR2 SQIVND (reference sequence). CDR3 size: 15 residues. DNA for the CDR3: TGTGCCAGTAGTATGTCCCAGGGGAGCACCGGGGAGCTGTTTTTT. Its protein product is CASSMSQGSTGELFF.

Comment on this clone: The sample carries other DNA sequences with the same CDR3. This sequence joins TRBV7-9 and TRBJ1-2; 7 bases fit TRBD1. The V and J ends lost 1 base and 4 bases, in that order; junction bases with no gene match: 3. CDR3 length: 14 amino acids. In germline, CDR1 is SEHNR, CDR2 FQNEAQ (reference sequence). CDR3 region: CASSLGQGVYGYTF. The CDR3 DNA is TGTGCCAGCAGCTTAGGACAGGGAGTCTATGGCTACACCTTC.

The chain recombines TRBV5-1 with TRBJ1-1, with 11 nucleotides matching TRBD1. CDR1 and CDR2 from the germline V gene are SGHRS and YFSETQ. J was trimmed by 0 bases and V by 2 bases; bases with no gene match: 9. This CDR3 contains 18 residues. In nucleotides, the CDR3 is TGCGCCAGCAGCTTTATGGGACAGGGGGTGGAAATGAACACTGAAGCTTTCTTT. It is translated as CASSFMGQGVEMNTEAFF.

The V call is TRBV19, the J call TRBJ1-4; D call uncertain. V gave up 5 bases and J gave up 5 bases, with 12 bases separating them. This CDR3 spans 14 amino acids. CDR1 LNHDA and CDR2 SQIVND come from the germline V gene (reference sequence). CDR3 coding DNA: TGTGCCAGTAGTTTGACCGGGAGCAATGAAAAACTGTTTTTT. Translation gives CASSLTGSNEKLFF. The whole variable domain, remainder taken from reference TRBV19 and TRBJ1-4, is DGGITQSPKYLFRKEGQNVTLSCEQNLNHDAMYWYRQDPGQGLRLIYYSQIVNDFQKGDIAEGYSVSREKKESFPLTVTSAQKNPTAFYLCASSLTGSNEKLFFGSGTQLSVL.

The V gene is TRBV18, the J gene TRBJ1-2; weak D call: TRBD1 (6 bases). Germline CDR1 reads KGHSH; CDR2 reads LQKENI. Trimming pared 0 bases from V and 7 bases from J, leaving 15 bases between. The CDR3 contains 15 residues. DNA for the CDR3: TGTGCCAGCTCACCACCCGAAAACAGGGAAAGTGGCTACACCTTC. Translation gives CASSPPENRESGYTF.

The V call is TRBV21-1, the J call TRBJ1-3; no DNA check was done on the table's D call, TRBD1. TRBV21-1 is tagged as a pseudogene. The CDR3 extends over 18 amino acids. The CDR3 here is CASSKAQLQGSSGNTIYF. The CDR3 region has the DNA TGTGCCAGCAGCAAAGCGCAACTACAGGGGTCCTCTGGAAACACCATATATTTT.

This rearrangement joins TRBV18 to TRBJ1-1; D is perhaps TRBD1 (5 bases). Trimming stripped 4 bases from V and 2 bases from J, with 8 bases between. The CDR3 contains 13 residues. Germline V gene lookup returns CDR1 KGHSH and CDR2 LQKENI. The CDR3 region is CASSQDRNTEAFF. The DNA for the CDR3 is TGTGCCAGCTCACAAGACAGAAACACTGAAGCTTTCTTT.

The rearrangement uses TRBV18 and TRBJ1-1, with 9 bases matching TRBD1. Per germline, CDR1 KGHSH and CDR2 LQKENI. The CDR3 totals 16 residues. V gave up 2 bases and J gave up 3 bases; unmatched junction bases: 7. The CDR3 coding sequence is TGTGCCAGCTCACCAACAGGGGGCGTGGTATACACTGAAGCTTTCTTT. It specifies CASSPTGGVVYTEAFF.

The V gene is TRBV7-9, the J gene TRBJ1-5; D is perhaps TRBD1 (6 bases). Germline loops: CDR1 SEHNR, CDR2 FQNEAQ (reference sequence). Trimming removed 1 base from V and 11 bases from J, with 12 bases in between. The CDR3 spans 13 residues. The CDR3 protein is CASSLGPDRAQHF. For the CDR3, the DNA is TGTGCCAGCAGCTTAGGACCGGACAGAGCCCAGCATTTT.

The chain has TRBV3-1 (or the pseudogene TRBV3-2) and TRBJ2-7; 12 nucleotides align to TRBD1. The CDR3 is made up of 14 amino acids. The ends lost 7 bases at V and 6 bases at J; junction bases unmatched: 7. Germline lookup yields CDR1 LGHDT and CDR2 YNNKEL (reference sequence). CDR3 in amino acids: CASNSRGQGAEQYF. As DNA, the CDR3 is TGTGCCAGCAACTCAAGGGGACAGGGGGCCGAGCAGTACTTC.

The rearrangement links TRBV15 to TRBJ2-5; D remains unclear. The germline gives CDR1 LNHNV, CDR2 YYDKDF (reference sequence). With 5 bases removed from V and 5 bases from J, the gap between germline ends came to 15 bases. The CDR3 covers 14 residues. CDR3 DNA: TGTGCCACCAGCCGGAGCGAGAGTGTGGAGACCCAGTACTTC. This sequence encodes CATSRSESVETQYF.

This clone was seen only a few times. The gene calls are TRBV6-5 and TRBJ2-7; weak D call: TRBD2 (6 bases). With 6 bases removed from V and 6 bases from J, the gap between germline ends came to 15 bases. The CDR3 length is 13 residues. CDR1 and CDR2 from the germline V gene are MNHEY and SVGAGI. The CDR3 sequence: CASRRTARGEQYF. CDR3 nucleotides: TGTGCCAGCAGGCGGACCGCGCGGGGCGAGCAGTACTTC.

V and J are TRBV5-1 and TRBJ2-6; the match to TRBD1 covers 9 bases. J gave up 4 bases and V 5 bases, and 13 bases lay outside the gene matches. This CDR3 has 18 amino acids. Germline values: CDR1 SGHRS, CDR2 YFSETQ. This CDR3 reads CASSRTGDLTVGANVLTF. CDR3 DNA sequence: TGCGCCAGCAGTCGGACAGGGGACCTTACGGTGGGGGCCAACGTCCTGACTTTC.

The rearrangement joins TRBV7-2 to TRBJ2-4, with D tentatively TRBD2 (5 bases). The germline CDR1 and CDR2 sequences are SGHTA and FQGNSA. The CDR3 consists of 15 residues. The germline V and J ends were trimmed by 3 bases and 7 bases, with 16 bases remaining between them. The CDR3 bases are TGTGCCAGCAGCTTGGGCCCAGACCCGGGGAACATTCAGTACTTC. This gives the protein CASSLGPDPGNIQYF.

The chain has TRBV5-4 and TRBJ1-3; D gene ambiguous. This CDR3 has 16 amino acids. CDR1 and CDR2 (germline): SGHNT, YYREEE (reference sequence). Trimming took off 4 bases at V and 0 bases at J, with 14 bases between the two ends. CDR3 protein: CASSRKQLGSGNTIYF. Here the CDR3 DNA reads TGTGCCAGCAGCCGAAAACAGTTAGGCTCTGGAAACACCATATATTTT.

The V gene is TRBV12-3 or TRBV12-4, the J gene TRBJ2-7; D is undetermined. The CDR3 runs to 12 residues. Trimming cost V 5 bases and J 2 bases, with 7 bases left between them. CDR3 coding DNA: TGTGCCAGCAGTCCACACCCCTACGAGCAGTACTTC. This codes for CASSPHPYEQYF.

CDR3 region: CASSRNHGTNTGELFF. CDR3 nucleotides: TGCGCCAGCAGCCGAAACCACGGGACAAACACCGGGGAGCTGTTTTTT. The V and J genes are TRBV4-3 and TRBJ2-2; TRBD1 is a possible D gene (6 bases). The CDR3 runs to 16 residues. Germline loops: CDR1 LGHNA, CDR2 YSLEER. V was clipped by 4 bases and J by 2 bases, with 14 bases between them.

CDR3 nucleotides: TGTGCCAGCAGCTTGGACAGGGCCAGCTACGAGCAGTACTTC. It is translated as CASSLDRASYEQYF. V usage is TRBV5-6 and J usage is TRBJ2-7; maybe TRBD1 (6 bases). There are 14 residues in the CDR3. Trimming shortened V by 0 bases and J by 3 bases, and 10 bases separated the two germline ends. Looked up from germline, CDR1 is SGHDT and CDR2 is YYEEEE.

The chain has TRBV6-1 and TRBJ2-7; no clear D gene. V dropped 1 base and J dropped 2 bases, with 9 bases sitting between them. The length of the CDR3 is 14 residues. The germline V gene encodes CDR1 MNHNS and CDR2 SASEGT. CDR3 bases: TGTGCCAGCAGTGAAGACAGAATCACCTACGAGCAGTACTTC. It yields the protein CASSEDRITYEQYF.

The chain is built from TRBV27 and TRBJ1-4; D gene unclear. Germline assignment: CDR1 MNHEY and CDR2 SMNVEV (reference sequence). This CDR3 is 14 amino acids long. Trimming removed 6 bases from V and 0 bases from J, with 8 bases in between. Here the CDR3 DNA reads TGTGCCAGCAGCCGCGCGGCAACTAATGAAAAACTGTTTTTT. Translated: CASSRAATNEKLFF.

The chain links TRBV5-8 to TRBJ1-1, with D maybe TRBD1 (5 bases). The CDR3 runs 15 residues. Trimming removed 1 base from V and 4 bases from J, with 14 bases in between. Germline lookup yields CDR1 SGHTS and CDR2 YDEGEE. CDR3 protein: CASSLFSSQGTEAFF. CDR3 in DNA: TGTGCCAGCAGCTTGTTTTCGTCGCAGGGCACTGAAGCTTTCTTT.

The chain is built from TRBV30 and TRBJ1-1; D is possibly TRBD1 (6 bases). The germline V gene has CDR1 GTSNPN and CDR2 SVGIG (reference sequence). V shed 0 bases and J shed 4 bases, with 15 bases lying between them. This CDR3 has 15 amino acids. CDR3 sequence: CAWSVLGQSITEAFF. CDR3 sequence (DNA): TGTGCCTGGAGTGTATTAGGACAGTCTATCACTGAAGCTTTCTTT.

This chain links TRBV4-3 with TRBJ1-2; 7 nucleotides agree with TRBD1. CDR3 size: 15 residues. J was trimmed by 5 bases and V by 3 bases; bases with no gene match: 9. CDR1 is LGHNA, CDR2 YSLEER, per germline. The CDR3 spells CASSQRQGTQYGYTF. CDR3 nucleotides: TGCGCCAGCAGCCAGAGACAGGGCACTCAGTATGGCTACACCTTC.

This clone was counted only a few times. The chain recombines TRBV30 with TRBJ1-1; unclear D gene. CDR1 and CDR2 from the germline V gene are GTSNPN and SVGIG (reference sequence). The CDR3 sequence is 14 residues long. V was pared by 3 bases and J by 3 bases, with 14 bases between. The CDR3 region has the DNA TGTGCCTGGAGCTCCCGGGGATCGGACACTGAAGCTTTCTTT. It encodes CAWSSRGSDTEAFF.

The CDR3 DNA is TGTGCCAGCAGTAACCAGAAGGGGACTGAAGCTTTCTTT. This sequence encodes CASSNQKGTEAFF. V and J are TRBV6-6 and TRBJ1-1; tentatively, D is TRBD1 (5 bases). Germline lookup yields CDR1 MNHNY and CDR2 SVGAGI (reference sequence). The CDR3 runs to 13 residues. V lost 5 bases and J 5 bases, leaving 12 bases between the germline ends.